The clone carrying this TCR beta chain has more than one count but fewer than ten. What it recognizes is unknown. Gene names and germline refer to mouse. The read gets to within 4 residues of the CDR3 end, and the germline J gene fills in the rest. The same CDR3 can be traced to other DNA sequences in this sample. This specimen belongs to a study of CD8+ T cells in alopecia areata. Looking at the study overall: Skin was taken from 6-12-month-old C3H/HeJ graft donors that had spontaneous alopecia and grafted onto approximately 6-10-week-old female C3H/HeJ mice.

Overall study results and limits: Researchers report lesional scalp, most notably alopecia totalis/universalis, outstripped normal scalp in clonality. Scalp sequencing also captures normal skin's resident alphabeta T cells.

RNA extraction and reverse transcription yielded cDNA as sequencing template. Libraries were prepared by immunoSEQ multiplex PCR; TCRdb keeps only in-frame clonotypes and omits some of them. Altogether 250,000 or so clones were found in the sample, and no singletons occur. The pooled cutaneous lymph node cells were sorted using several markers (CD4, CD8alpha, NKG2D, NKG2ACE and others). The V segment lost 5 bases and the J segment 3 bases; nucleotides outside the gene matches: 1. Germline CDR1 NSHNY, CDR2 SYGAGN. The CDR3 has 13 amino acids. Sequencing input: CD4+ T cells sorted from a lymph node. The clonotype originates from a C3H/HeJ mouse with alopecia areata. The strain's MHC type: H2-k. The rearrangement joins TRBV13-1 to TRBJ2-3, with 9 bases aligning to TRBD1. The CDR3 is CASSGTGAETLYF. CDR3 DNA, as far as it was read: TGTGCCAGCAGCGGGACAGGGGCAGAA.